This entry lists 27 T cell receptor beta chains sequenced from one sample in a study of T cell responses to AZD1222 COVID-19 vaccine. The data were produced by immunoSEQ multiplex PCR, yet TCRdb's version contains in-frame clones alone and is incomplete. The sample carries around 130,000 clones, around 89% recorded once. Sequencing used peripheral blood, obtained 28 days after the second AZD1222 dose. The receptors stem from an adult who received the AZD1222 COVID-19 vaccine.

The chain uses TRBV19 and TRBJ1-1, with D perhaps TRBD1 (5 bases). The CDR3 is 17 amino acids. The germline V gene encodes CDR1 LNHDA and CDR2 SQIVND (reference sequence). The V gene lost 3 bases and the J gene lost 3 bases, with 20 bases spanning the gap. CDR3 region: CASSIMRDGGSHTEAFF. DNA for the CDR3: TGTGCCAGTAGTATCATGCGCGATGGGGGATCGCACACTGAAGCTTTCTTT.

CDR3 residues: CASRGGAEGSPLHF. DNA of the CDR3: TGTGCCAGCAGGGGCGGAGCTGAGGGGTCACCCCTCCACTTT. The chain carries TRBV28 and TRBJ1-6; D is perhaps TRBD1 (5 bases). Per germline, CDR1 MDHEN and CDR2 SYDVKM. The V gene lost 6 bases and the J gene lost 10 bases, with 16 bases spanning the gap. This CDR3 region has 14 residues.

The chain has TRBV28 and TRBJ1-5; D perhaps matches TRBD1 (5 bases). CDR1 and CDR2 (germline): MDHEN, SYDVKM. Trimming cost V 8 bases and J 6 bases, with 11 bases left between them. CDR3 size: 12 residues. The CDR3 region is CASSRGIQPQHF. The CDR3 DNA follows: TGTGCCAGCTCTAGGGGAATTCAGCCCCAGCATTTT.

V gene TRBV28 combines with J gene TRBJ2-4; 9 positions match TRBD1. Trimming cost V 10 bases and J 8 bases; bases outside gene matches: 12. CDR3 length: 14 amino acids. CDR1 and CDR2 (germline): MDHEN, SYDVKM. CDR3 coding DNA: TGTGCCACCTCCCCTACAGGGGGCACGGACATTCAGTACTTC. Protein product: CATSPTGGTDIQYF. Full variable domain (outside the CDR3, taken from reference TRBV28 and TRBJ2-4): DVKVTQSSRYLVKRTGEKVFLECVQDMDHENMFWYRQDPGLGLRLIYFSYDVKMKEKGDIPEGYSVSREKKERFSLILESASTNQTSMYLCATSPTGGTDIQYFGAGTRLSVL.

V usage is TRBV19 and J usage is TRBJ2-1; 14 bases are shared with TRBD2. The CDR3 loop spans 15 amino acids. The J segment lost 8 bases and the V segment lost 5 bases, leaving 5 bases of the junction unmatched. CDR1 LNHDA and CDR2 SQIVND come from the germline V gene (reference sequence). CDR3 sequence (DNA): TGTGCCAGTAGTGCCGGACTAGCGGGAGGATATGAGCAGTTCTTC. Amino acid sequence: CASSAGLAGGYEQFF.

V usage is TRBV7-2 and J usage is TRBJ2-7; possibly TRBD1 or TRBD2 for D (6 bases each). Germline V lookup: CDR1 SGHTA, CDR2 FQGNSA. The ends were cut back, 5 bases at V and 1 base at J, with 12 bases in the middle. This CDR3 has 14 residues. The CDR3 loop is CASSQRRGSYEQYF. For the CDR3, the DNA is TGTGCCAGCAGCCAACGGAGGGGGTCCTACGAGCAGTACTTC. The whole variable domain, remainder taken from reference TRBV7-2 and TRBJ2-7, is GAGVSQSPSNKVTEKGKDVELRCDPISGHTALYWYRQSLGQGLEFLIYFQGNSAPDKSGLPSDRFSAERTGGSVSTLTIQRTQQEDSAVYLCASSQRRGSYEQYFGPGTRLTVT.

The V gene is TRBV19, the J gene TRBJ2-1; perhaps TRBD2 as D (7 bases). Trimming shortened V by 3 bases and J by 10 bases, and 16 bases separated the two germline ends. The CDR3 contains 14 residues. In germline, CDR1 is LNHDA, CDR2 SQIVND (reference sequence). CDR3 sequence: CASSMAGARGEQFF. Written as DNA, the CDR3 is TGTGCCAGTAGTATGGCGGGGGCGAGGGGGGAGCAGTTCTTC. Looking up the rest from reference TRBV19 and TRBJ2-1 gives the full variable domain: DGGITQSPKYLFRKEGQNVTLSCEQNLNHDAMYWYRQDPGQGLRLIYYSQIVNDFQKGDIAEGYSVSREKKESFPLTVTSAQKNPTAFYLCASSMAGARGEQFFGPGTRLTVL.

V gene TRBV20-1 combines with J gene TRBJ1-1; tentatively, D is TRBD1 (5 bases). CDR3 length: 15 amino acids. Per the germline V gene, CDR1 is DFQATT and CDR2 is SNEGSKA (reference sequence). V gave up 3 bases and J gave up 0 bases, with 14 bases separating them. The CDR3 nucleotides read TGCAGTGCTAGTGGAGGGGAGCTAATGAACACTGAAGCTTTCTTT. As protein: CSASGGELMNTEAFF.

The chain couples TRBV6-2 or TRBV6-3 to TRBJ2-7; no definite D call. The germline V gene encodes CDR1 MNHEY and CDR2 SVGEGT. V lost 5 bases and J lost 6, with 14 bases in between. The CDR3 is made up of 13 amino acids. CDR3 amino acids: CASSPSGLGEQYF. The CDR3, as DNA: TGTGCCAGCAGTCCCTCCGGGCTCGGCGAGCAGTACTTC.

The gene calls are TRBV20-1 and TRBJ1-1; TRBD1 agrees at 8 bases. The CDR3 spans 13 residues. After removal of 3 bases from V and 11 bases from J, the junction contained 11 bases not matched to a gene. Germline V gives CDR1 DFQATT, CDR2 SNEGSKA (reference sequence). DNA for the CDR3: TGCAGTGCTAGTCGGACAGGGAACTTTAGGGCTTTCTTT. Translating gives CSASRTGNFRAFF.

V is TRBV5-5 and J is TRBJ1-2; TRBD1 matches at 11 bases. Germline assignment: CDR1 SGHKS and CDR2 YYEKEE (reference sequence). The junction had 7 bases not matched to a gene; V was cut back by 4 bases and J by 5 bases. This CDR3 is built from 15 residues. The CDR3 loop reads CASSPGQGDLYGYTF. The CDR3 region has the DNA TGTGCCAGCAGCCCGGGACAGGGGGATCTTTATGGCTACACCTTC.

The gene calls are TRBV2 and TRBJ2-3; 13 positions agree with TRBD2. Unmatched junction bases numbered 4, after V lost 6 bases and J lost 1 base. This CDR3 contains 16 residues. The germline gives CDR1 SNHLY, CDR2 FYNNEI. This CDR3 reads CASRVLAGGRTDTQYF. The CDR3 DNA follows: TGTGCCAGCAGAGTACTAGCGGGGGGGCGCACAGATACGCAGTATTTT.

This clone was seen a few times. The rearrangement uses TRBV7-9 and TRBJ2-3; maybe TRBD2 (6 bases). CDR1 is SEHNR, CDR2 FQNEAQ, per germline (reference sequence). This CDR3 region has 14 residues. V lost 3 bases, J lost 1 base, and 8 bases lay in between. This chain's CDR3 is CASSLGLRTDTQYF. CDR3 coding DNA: TGTGCCAGCAGCTTGGGACTCCGCACAGATACGCAGTATTTT.

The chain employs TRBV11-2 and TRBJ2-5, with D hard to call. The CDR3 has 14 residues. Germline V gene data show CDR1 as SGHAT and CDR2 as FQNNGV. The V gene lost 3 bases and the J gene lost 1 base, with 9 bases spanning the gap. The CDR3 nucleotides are TGTGCCAGCAGCTTCGGACGGCTCCAAGAGACCCAGTACTTC. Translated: CASSFGRLQETQYF.

The CDR3 region is CASRNNYGYTF. The DNA for the CDR3 is TGTGCCAGCAGAAATAACTATGGCTACACCTTC. The chain links TRBV6-4 to TRBJ1-2; D uncertain. Germline V gives CDR1 MRHNA, CDR2 SNTAGT. The V end lost 6 bases, the J end lost 1 base, and 3 bases lay between the germline ends. This CDR3 has 11 amino acids.

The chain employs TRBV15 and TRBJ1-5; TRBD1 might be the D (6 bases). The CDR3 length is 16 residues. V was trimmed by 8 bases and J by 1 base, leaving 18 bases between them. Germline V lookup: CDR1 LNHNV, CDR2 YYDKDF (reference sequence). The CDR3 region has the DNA TGTGCCACCGGTGGGGGCCCTAAGTGGAGCAATCAGCCCCAGCATTTT. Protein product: CATGGGPKWSNQPQHF.

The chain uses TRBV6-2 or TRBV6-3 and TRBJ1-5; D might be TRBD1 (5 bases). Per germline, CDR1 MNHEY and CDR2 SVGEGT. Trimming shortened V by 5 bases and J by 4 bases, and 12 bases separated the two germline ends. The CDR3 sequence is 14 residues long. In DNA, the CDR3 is TGTGCCAGCAGTCGCCGGGGGATAAATCAGCCCCAGCATTTT. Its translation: CASSRRGINQPQHF.

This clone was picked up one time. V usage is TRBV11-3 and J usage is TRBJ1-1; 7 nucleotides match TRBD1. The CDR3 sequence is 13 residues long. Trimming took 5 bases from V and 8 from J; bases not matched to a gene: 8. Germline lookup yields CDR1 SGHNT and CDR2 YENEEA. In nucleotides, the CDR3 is TGTGCCAGCAGCCTAGGACAGGACCGAGAAGCTTTCTTT. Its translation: CASSLGQDREAFF.

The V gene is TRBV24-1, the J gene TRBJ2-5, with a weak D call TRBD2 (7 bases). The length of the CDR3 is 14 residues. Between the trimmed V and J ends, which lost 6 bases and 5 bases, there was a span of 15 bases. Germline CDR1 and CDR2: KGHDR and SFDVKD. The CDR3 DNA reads TGTGCCACCAGTCCGGGGGGCGGTTGGGAGACCCAGTACTTC. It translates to CATSPGGGWETQYF.

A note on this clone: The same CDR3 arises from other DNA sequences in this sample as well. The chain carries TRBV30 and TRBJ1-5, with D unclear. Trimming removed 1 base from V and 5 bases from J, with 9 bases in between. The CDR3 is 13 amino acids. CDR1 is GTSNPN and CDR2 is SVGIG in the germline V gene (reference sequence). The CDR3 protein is CAWSGRTDQPQHF. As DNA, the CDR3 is TGTGCCTGGAGTGGACGGACGGATCAGCCCCAGCATTTT.

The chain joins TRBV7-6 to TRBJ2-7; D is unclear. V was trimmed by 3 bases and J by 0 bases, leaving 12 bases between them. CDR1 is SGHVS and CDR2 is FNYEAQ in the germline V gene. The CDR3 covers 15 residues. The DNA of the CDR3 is TGTGCCAGCAGCTTGGGCAGCCTCCCCTCCTACGAGCAGTACTTC. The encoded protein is CASSLGSLPSYEQYF. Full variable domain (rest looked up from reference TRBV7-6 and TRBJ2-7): GAGVSQSPRYKVTKRGQDVALRCDPISGHVSLYWYRQALGQGPEFLTYFNYEAQQDKSGLPNDRFSAERPEGSISTLTIQRTEQRDSAMYRCASSLGSLPSYEQYFGPGTRLTVT.

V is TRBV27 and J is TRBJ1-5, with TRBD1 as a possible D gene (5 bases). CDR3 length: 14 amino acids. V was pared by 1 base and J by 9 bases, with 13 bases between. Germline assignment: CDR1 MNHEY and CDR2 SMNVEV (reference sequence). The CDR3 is CASSLFPGSGPQHF. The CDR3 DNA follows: TGTGCCAGCAGTTTATTTCCAGGGAGCGGGCCCCAGCATTTT.

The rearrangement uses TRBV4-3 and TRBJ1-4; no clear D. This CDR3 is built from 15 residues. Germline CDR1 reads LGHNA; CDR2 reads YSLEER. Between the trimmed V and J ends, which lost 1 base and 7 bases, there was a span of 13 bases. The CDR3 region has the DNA TGCGCCAGCAGCCAAGTCCGAGCCGCAGGTGAAAAACTGTTTTTT. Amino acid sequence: CASSQVRAAGEKLFF.

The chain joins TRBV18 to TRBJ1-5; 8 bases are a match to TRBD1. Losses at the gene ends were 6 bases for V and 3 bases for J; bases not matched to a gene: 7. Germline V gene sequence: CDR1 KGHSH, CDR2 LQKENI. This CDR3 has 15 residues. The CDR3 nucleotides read TGTGCCAGCTCCCAGACGGGACAGGCCAATCAGCCCCAGCATTTT. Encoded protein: CASSQTGQANQPQHF.

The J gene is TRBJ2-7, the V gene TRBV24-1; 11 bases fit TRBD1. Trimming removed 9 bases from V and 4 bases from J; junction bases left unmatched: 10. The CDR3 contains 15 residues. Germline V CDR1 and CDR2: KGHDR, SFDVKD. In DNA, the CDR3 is TGTGCCACCTCCGCGCCGGGACAGGGGGGTTACGAGCAGTACTTC. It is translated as CATSAPGQGGYEQYF.

DNA of the CDR3: TGCAGCGTTGGGAAGACACCCAGGGACGAGCAGTACTTC. This sequence encodes CSVGKTPRDEQYF. The chain links TRBV29-1 to TRBJ2-7; a weak D match, TRBD1 (5 bases). Germline CDR1 reads SQVTM; CDR2 reads ANQGSEA. The CDR3 has 13 residues. V dropped 4 bases and J dropped 5 bases, with 15 bases sitting between them.

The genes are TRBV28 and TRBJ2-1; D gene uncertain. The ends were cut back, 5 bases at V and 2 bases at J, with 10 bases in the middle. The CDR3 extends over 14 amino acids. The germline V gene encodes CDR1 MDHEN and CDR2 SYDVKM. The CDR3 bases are TGTGCCAGCAGTCCCGACACAACCTACAATGAGCAGTTCTTC. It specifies CASSPDTTYNEQFF.